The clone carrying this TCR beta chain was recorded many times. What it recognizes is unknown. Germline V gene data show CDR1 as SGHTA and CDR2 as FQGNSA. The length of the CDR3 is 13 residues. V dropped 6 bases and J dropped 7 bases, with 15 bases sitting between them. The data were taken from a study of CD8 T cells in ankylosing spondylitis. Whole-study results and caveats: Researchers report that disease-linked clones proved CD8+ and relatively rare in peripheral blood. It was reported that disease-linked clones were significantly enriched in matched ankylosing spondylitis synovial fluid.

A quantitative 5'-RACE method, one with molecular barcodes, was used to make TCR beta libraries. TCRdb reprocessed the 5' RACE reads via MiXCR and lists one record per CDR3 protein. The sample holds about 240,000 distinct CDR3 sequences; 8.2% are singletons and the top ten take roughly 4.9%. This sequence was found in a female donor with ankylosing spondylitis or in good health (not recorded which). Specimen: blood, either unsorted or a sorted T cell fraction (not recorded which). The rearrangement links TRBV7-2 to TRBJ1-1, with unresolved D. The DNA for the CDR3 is TGTGCCAGCAGTTTTTTAGGTCCCCTTGAAGCTTTCTTT. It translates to CASSFLGPLEAFF.